This TCR beta chain was recorded in a study of cytomegalovirus exposure and HLA in healthy donors. Across the study: T cells numbering 150 million to 200 million yielded roughly 120 million unique TCR beta sequences in an earlier analysis. Around 80 million unique TCR sequences came from HLA-typed donors in an early release. Overall study findings and caveats: Among the CMV-associated chains, three were confirmed in vitro as specific for CMV antigens. Of the V segments, some could not be distinguished, including TRBV6-2 and TRBV6-3, and were excluded.

Germline CDR1 and CDR2: SGHRS and YFSETQ. After removal of 3 bases from V and 0 bases from J, the junction contained 9 bases not matched to a gene. The CDR3 is made up of 16 amino acids. This clone was detected a few times. The antigen is undetermined. Use of 60 Vbeta and 13 Jbeta primers characterized the PCR. Libraries were prepared by immunoSEQ multiplex PCR; TCRdb keeps only in-frame clonotypes and omits some of them. The sample has around 130,000 clones; around 70% are singletons. This TCR was recovered from a man between 25 and 39 years old in good health and CMV-seropositive. Material for sequencing was PBMCs. V usage is TRBV5-1 and J usage is TRBJ2-7; 7 nucleotides agree with TRBD1. The CDR3 reads CASSWGPDRNSYEQYF. The CDR3 DNA sequence: TGCGCCAGCAGCTGGGGTCCGGACAGGAACTCCTACGAGCAGTACTTC.